The present TCR beta chain was sequenced within a study of T-cell memory formation after mild COVID-19. Background on the study: TCR clusters were largely donor specific. Notes on the study in general: Whereas later expanders leaned CD4+, clones contracting day 15 to 85 showed a balanced CD4/CD8 makeup.

Germline lookup yields CDR1 DFQATT and CDR2 SNEGSKA (reference sequence). The CDR3 consists of 15 residues. J gave up 6 bases and V 6 bases, and 12 bases lay outside the gene matches. TCRdb processed the 5' RACE reads anew with MiXCR; each CDR3 protein has one entry. The sample contains approximately 290,000 distinct CDR3 sequences, around a sixth of which appear only once. This clonotype was seen repeatedly, ten times or more. Its target is not known. The rearrangement uses TRBV20-1 and TRBJ2-1; 9 positions agree with TRBD2. The source is a man aged 18-30 years who had mild COVID-19 (a few samples of this study predate the infection). Cell type and time point are not known. The specimen was PBMCs or a T cell subset sorted from them (not recorded which). The chain's CDR3 is CSAQTASGGSNEQFF. As DNA, the CDR3 is TGCAGTGCACAGACGGCGAGCGGGGGGTCCAATGAGCAGTTCTTC.